This T cell receptor beta chain was captured in a study of PD-L1 blockade in urothelial cancer. Turning to the study itself: Patients commenced intravenous atezolizumab, 1,200 mg every 3 weeks, at some point between 2012 and 2014. Patients previously received 0 to 3 chemotherapy regimens.

The study's findings and limits: Durable-benefit patients expanded tumor-associated blood clones more at 3 weeks.

Profiled with immunoSEQ multiplex PCR; TCRdb holds only in-frame clones, not every one. The sample consists of more than 35,000 clones, approximately 90% of them appearing once. Notes on this clone: Its antigen remains unidentified.

Germline CDR1 and CDR2: KGHSH and LQKENI. Trimming removed 3 bases at V and 8 bases at J, with 11 bases between. The length of the CDR3 is 13 residues. Time point indicated: pretreatment peripheral blood. This TCR was sampled from a woman between 55 and 75 years old with urothelial cancer. The sequencing used PBMCs, collected around atezolizumab (anti-PD-L1) treatment. The chain uses TRBV18 and TRBJ2-1; no reliable D call. CDR3 sequence (DNA): TGTGCCAGCTCACCGCTTATCGCGGATGAGCAGTTCTTC. Protein product: CASSPLIADEQFF. Filled out from reference TRBV18 and TRBJ2-1, the complete variable domain reads NAGVMQNPRHLVRRRGQEARLRCSPMKGHSHVYWYRQLPEEGLKFMVYLQKENIIDESGMPKERFSAEFPKEGPSILRIQQVVRGDSAAYFCASSPLIADEQFFGPGTRLTVL.